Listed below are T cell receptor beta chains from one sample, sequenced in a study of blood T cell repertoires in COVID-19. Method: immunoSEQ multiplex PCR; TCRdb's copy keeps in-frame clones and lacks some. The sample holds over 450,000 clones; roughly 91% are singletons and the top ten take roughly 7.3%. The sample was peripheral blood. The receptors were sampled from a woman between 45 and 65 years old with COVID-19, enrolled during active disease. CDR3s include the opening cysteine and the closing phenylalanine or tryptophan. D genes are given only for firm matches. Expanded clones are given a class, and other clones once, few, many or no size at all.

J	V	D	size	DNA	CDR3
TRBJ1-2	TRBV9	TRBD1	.	TGTGCCAGCAGCGCCTCCCGAACAGGGGCCCTGAGTGCTAACTATGGCTACACCTTC	CASSASRTGALSANYGYTF
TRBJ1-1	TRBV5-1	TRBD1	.	TGCGCCAGTACGGACAGGGGACCACTTAACACTGAAGCTTTCTTT	CASTDRGPLNTEAFF
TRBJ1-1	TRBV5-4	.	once	TGTGCCAGCAGCCCCTCGGGGGGTAGAACTGAAGCTTTCTTT	CASSPSGGRTEAFF
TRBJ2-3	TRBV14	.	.	TGTGCCAGCAGCCCCCTGGGGGGGCGCGAGAATACGCAGTATTTT	CASSPLGGRENTQYF
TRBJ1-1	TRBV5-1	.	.	TGCGCCAGCAGCTTGGGTTCCGGGGACATGAACACTGAAGCTTTCTTT	CASSLGSGDMNTEAFF
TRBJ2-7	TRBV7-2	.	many	TGTGCCAGCAGCTTGGCCTTCGGAGGGTCCTACGAGCAGTACTTC	CASSLAFGGSYEQYF
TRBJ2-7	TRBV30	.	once	TGTGCCTGGGGGAGGGGGTCAGCCTACGAGCAGTACTTC	CAWGRGSAYEQYF
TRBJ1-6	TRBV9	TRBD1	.	TGTGCCAGCAGCGTAGCAGGGGGGTTGGATAATTCACCCCTCCACTTT	CASSVAGGLDNSPLHF
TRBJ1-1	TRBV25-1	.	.	TGTGCCAGCTCAATGAACACTGAAGCTTTCTTT	CASSMNTEAFF
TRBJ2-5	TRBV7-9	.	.	TGTGCCAGCAGCCCCCCCCTTACACCTCAAGAGACCCAGTACTTC	CASSPPLTPQETQYF
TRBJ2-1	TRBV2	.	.	TGTGCCAGCAGTGAAGACAGCTACAATGAGCAGTTCTTC	CASSEDSYNEQFF
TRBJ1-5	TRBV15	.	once	TGTGCCACCAGCAGAGATCGAGGTTATAGCAATCAGCCCCAGCATTTT	CATSRDRGYSNQPQHF
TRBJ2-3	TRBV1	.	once	TGCACCAGCAGCCAAGACCCTACTAGCACAGATACGCAGTATTTT	CTSSQDPTSTDTQYF
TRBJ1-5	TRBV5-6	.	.	TGTGCCAGCAGCTTGGGGGGCTCTCAGCCCCAGCATTTT	CASSLGGSQPQHF
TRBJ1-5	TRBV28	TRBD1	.	TGTGCCAGCAGTTATGACAGGGGACCTAATCAGCCCCAGCATTTT	CASSYDRGPNQPQHF
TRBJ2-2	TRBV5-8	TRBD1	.	TGTGCCAGCAGTCGTACCGGGACAGCATACACCGGGGAGCTGTTTTTT	CASSRTGTAYTGELFF
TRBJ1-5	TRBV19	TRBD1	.	TGTGCCAGTAGTGCGACAGGGACCAATCAGCCCCAGCATTTT	CASSATGTNQPQHF
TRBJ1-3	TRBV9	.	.	TGTGCCAGCAGCCCAGCCGCCACAGGTCGTACTGGAAACACCATATATTTT	CASSPAATGRTGNTIYF
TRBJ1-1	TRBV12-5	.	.	TGTGCTAGTGGTCAGGCCTCTCCTCAGAACACTGAAGCTTTCTTT	CASGQASPQNTEAFF
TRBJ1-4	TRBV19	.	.	TGTGCCAGTAGTATACAGGCGAGTAATGAAAAACTGTTTTTT	CASSIQASNEKLFF
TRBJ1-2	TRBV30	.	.	TGTGCCTGGCTTCCTCAGGGCGACGGCTACACCTTC	CAWLPQGDGYTF
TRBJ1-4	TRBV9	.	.	TGTGCCAGCAGCGTAGTCGACGGCCCGGAGGAAAAACTGTTTTTT	CASSVVDGPEEKLFF
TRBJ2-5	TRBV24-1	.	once	TGTGCCACCAGTGATGCAGGGCTGAAGACCCAGTACTTC	CATSDAGLKTQYF
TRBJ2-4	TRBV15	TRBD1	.	TGTGCCACCAGCAGGACGGGACAGGGGAAAAACATTCAGTACTTC	CATSRTGQGKNIQYF
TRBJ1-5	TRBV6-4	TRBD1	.	TGTGCCAGCAGTGGGGACAGGGGTCAGCCCCAGCATTTT	CASSGDRGQPQHF
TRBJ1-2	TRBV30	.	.	TGTGCCTGGAGCGTCACAGGGATGTATGGCTACACCTTC	CAWSVTGMYGYTF
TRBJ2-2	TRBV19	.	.	TGTGCCAGTAGTATAGGGGACAGGGGACTAGCTGCCGCCGGGGAGCTGTTTTTT	CASSIGDRGLAAAGELFF
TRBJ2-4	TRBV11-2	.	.	TGTGCCAGCAGTGCGGGGAACATTCAGTACTTC	CASSAGNIQYF
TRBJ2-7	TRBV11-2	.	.	TGTGCCAGCAGCTTAGGAGGAGGGTGGAACGAGCAGTACTTC	CASSLGGGWNEQYF
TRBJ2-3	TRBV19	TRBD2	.	TGTGCCAGTAGTTTATTAGCGGGGTTCACAGATACGCAGTATTTT	CASSLLAGFTDTQYF
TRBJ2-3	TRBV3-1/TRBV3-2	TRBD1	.	TGTGCCAGCAGCGACAGGGTCTTATCGGTGCCGCAGTATTTT	CASSDRVLSVPQYF
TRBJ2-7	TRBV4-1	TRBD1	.	TGCGCCAGCAGCCAAGAGAGACAGGGTACAGCCTACGAGCAGTACTTC	CASSQERQGTAYEQYF
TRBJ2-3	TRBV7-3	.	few	TGTGCCAGCAGCTTAATTGGCTTCACGAGCACAGATACGCAGTATTTT	CASSLIGFTSTDTQYF
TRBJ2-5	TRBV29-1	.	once	TGCAGCGTTGAAGATCTCAGGGAGACCCAGTACTTC	CSVEDLRETQYF
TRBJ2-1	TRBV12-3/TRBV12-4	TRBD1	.	TGTGCCAGCAGCCGCGGACAGGGCGGGCAGTTCTTC	CASSRGQGGQFF